A selection of T cell receptor beta chains follows, all from one sample in a study of response to subunit inactivated influenza vaccine. TCRdb reanalysed the RT-PCR reads using MiXCR and keeps one entry per CDR3 protein. The sample shows 500,000 to 700,000 distinct CDR3 sequences, less than 25% of them seen only once. The same data also contributed to another study, on T cells expressing NK-cell markers.

This specimen was CD4+ T cells sorted from PBMCs, taken approximately 13 days after vaccination. These receptor sequences come from a man in his fifties who received an inactivated influenza vaccine. CDR3s include the opening cysteine and the closing phenylalanine or tryptophan. Each record gives: J gene, V gene, clone size, D gene, CDR3 protein, CDR3 DNA. A D gene is named only where the DNA matches it firmly. Clone size is shown for a subset of rows, as once, few, many or a class of expanded clone.

TRBJ2-1	TRBV5-1	few	.	CASSPNRLEGDEQFF	TGCGCCAGCAGCCCCAACCGACTAGAGGGCGATGAGCAGTTCTTC
TRBJ2-3	TRBV7-8	.	.	CASSLVGDFGTDTQYF	TGTGCCAGCAGCTTGGTTGGGGACTTTGGCACAGATACGCAGTATTTT
TRBJ2-5	TRBV29-1	many	TRBD1	CSVLTGQETQYF	TGCAGCGTTCTGACAGGGCAAGAGACCCAGTACTTC
TRBJ2-1	TRBV4-3	.	.	CASSQVRLARYEQFF	TGCGCCAGCAGCCAAGTGCGATTAGCGCGGTATGAGCAGTTCTTC
TRBJ2-7	TRBV20-1	.	TRBD2	CSARDPPGLAQYEQYF	TGCAGTGCTAGAGATCCGCCGGGACTAGCCCAATACGAGCAGTACTTC
TRBJ2-1	TRBV5-1	few	TRBD2	CASSRESGGAFNEQFF	TGCGCCAGCAGCCGGGAGAGCGGGGGGGCTTTCAATGAGCAGTTCTTC
TRBJ2-7	TRBV6-5	.	.	CASSWRTGPPYEQYF	TGTGCCAGCAGTTGGAGAACGGGCCCACCCTACGAGCAGTACTTC
TRBJ2-7	TRBV6-2/TRBV6-3	few	.	CASSYTTRGKEYF	TGTGCCAGCAGTTATACCACCCGCGGCAAGGAGTACTTC
TRBJ2-7	TRBV10-3	few	.	CAISRDKLTYEQYF	TGTGCCATCAGCCGGGACAAGTTAACCTACGAGCAGTACTTC
TRBJ2-7	TRBV12-3/TRBV12-4	few	.	CASMLREATYEQYF	TGTGCCAGCATGTTACGGGAAGCCACCTACGAGCAGTACTTC
TRBJ1-5	TRBV12-3/TRBV12-4	many	.	CASSLTGMGYQPQHF	TGTGCCAGCAGTTTAACTGGGATGGGCTATCAGCCCCAGCATTTT
TRBJ2-3	TRBV12-3/TRBV12-4	many	.	CASSLSPDTQYF	TGTGCCAGCAGTCTGTCACCAGATACGCAGTATTTT
TRBJ1-3	TRBV18	few	.	CASSPRGEVNTIYF	TGTGCCAGCTCACCGCGCGGGGAAGTAAACACCATATATTTT
TRBJ2-1	TRBV24-1	few	TRBD2	CATSARGTSAYNEQFF	TGTGCCACCAGTGCTCGCGGGACTAGCGCTTACAATGAGCAGTTCTTC
TRBJ2-5	TRBV10-2	.	TRBD1	CASSRGQLGTQYF	TGCGCCAGCAGTAGGGGACAGTTGGGGACCCAGTACTTC
TRBJ2-2	TRBV6-2/TRBV6-3	.	.	CASSYQSSNTGELFF	TGTGCCAGCAGTTACCAGTCCTCGAACACCGGGGAGCTGTTTTTT
TRBJ2-5	TRBV5-1	.	.	CASSFFGHSPQETQYF	TGCGCCAGCAGCTTCTTTGGACACAGCCCCCAAGAGACCCAGTACTTC
TRBJ2-5	TRBV14	few	.	CASSQERGGQETQYF	TGTGCCAGCAGCCAAGAAAGAGGAGGGCAAGAGACCCAGTACTTC
TRBJ2-1	TRBV5-5	.	TRBD1	CASSWGTTGTNEQFF	TGTGCCAGCAGCTGGGGGACGACAGGGACGAATGAGCAGTTCTTC
TRBJ2-3	TRBV7-2	once	.	CASSLHGQFPDTQYF	TGTGCCAGCAGCCTTCACGGACAGTTTCCAGATACGCAGTATTTT
TRBJ2-7	TRBV10-2	once	.	CASSEGRSFEQYF	TGCGCCAGCAGTGAGGGCAGGTCCTTCGAGCAGTACTTC
TRBJ1-6	TRBV18	.	TRBD1	CASSPRTGGPYNSPLHF	TGTGCCAGCTCCCCTCGGACAGGAGGCCCCTATAATTCACCCCTCCACTTT
TRBJ2-5	TRBV2	.	TRBD1	CASSRPGQGPETQYF	TGTGCCAGCAGTAGACCGGGACAGGGGCCCGAGACCCAGTACTTC
TRBJ2-1	TRBV7-3	.	TRBD2	CASRLQAGGEQFF	TGTGCCAGCAGACTCCAAGCGGGAGGTGAGCAGTTCTTC
TRBJ2-7	TRBV29-1	.	.	CSVVAFYEQYF	TGCAGCGTTGTGGCTTTTTACGAGCAGTACTTC
TRBJ1-2	TRBV28	few	.	CASSPGPGYGYTF	TGTGCCAGCAGTCCTGGACCGGGCTATGGCTACACCTTC
TRBJ2-5	TRBV10-3	few	TRBD1	CAIQGSPGETQYF	TGTGCCATACAGGGGTCCCCGGGAGAGACCCAGTACTTC
TRBJ1-1	TRBV7-9	few	TRBD1	CASSLRQGVRTEAFF	TGTGCCAGCAGCCTCCGACAGGGCGTAAGGACTGAAGCTTTCTTT
TRBJ2-3	TRBV4-1	few	.	CASSQEAVGPRGGTDTQYF	TGCGCCAGCAGCCAAGAAGCCGTCGGACCTCGGGGTGGCACAGATACGCAGTATTTT
TRBJ1-5	TRBV6-1	few	TRBD1	CASTHGQGGNQPQHF	TGTGCCAGCACCCACGGACAGGGTGGCAATCAGCCCCAGCATTTT
TRBJ1-1	TRBV29-1	few	.	CSVETRINTEAFF	TGCAGCGTGGAGACTAGGATAAACACTGAAGCTTTCTTT
TRBJ2-2	TRBV2	.	.	CASSSRGVRTGELFF	TGTGCCAGCAGTTCCAGGGGAGTCCGAACCGGGGAGCTGTTTTTT
TRBJ2-1	TRBV24-1	many	.	CATSDLGVGGNNEQFF	TGTGCCACCAGTGATTTGGGGGTAGGGGGTAACAATGAGCAGTTCTTC
TRBJ1-1	TRBV11-3	.	.	CASSKTGNTEAFF	TGTGCCAGCAGCAAAACAGGGAACACTGAAGCTTTCTTT
TRBJ2-1	TRBV10-3	few	TRBD2	CAISESSGRNNEQFF	TGTGCCATCAGTGAGTCTAGCGGGAGGAACAATGAGCAGTTCTTC
TRBJ2-5	TRBV5-1	.	.	CASSLAVQGRETQYF	TGCGCCAGCAGCTTGGCCGTCCAGGGCCGAGAGACCCAGTACTTC
TRBJ1-1	TRBV3-1	few	.	CASSRKPGNTEAFF	TGTGCCAGCAGCCGGAAGCCAGGGAACACTGAAGCTTTCTTT
TRBJ2-3	TRBV3-1	.	TRBD2	CASSPGLATSTDTQYF	TGTGCCAGCAGCCCGGGACTAGCGACTAGCACAGATACGCAGTATTTT
TRBJ2-7	TRBV6-2/TRBV6-3	few	.	CASSYSRTYEQYF	TGTGCCAGCAGTTATAGTCGGACCTACGAGCAGTACTTC
TRBJ2-7	TRBV11-2	.	TRBD2	CASSATSGIYYEQYF	TGTGCCAGCAGCGCTACTAGCGGAATATACTACGAGCAGTACTTC
TRBJ2-1	TRBV6-5	few	.	CASSLQVFGSRYNEQFF	TGTGCCAGCAGTTTACAGGTCTTCGGGTCCCGCTACAATGAGCAGTTCTTC
TRBJ2-5	TRBV5-1	.	.	CASSLAGTSDQETQYF	TGCGCCAGCAGCTTGGCAGGGACCTCTGACCAAGAGACCCAGTACTTC
TRBJ2-2	TRBV5-6	few	.	CASSAQGGRDTGELFF	TGTGCCAGCAGCGCCCAGGGGGGGCGGGACACCGGGGAGCTGTTTTTT
TRBJ1-1	TRBV5-1	.	.	CASNGQKGGTEAFF	TGCGCCAGCAACGGACAGAAAGGGGGAACTGAAGCTTTCTTT
TRBJ1-2	TRBV4-2	.	TRBD1	CASSQAGTDYGYTF	TGCGCCAGCAGCCAAGCCGGGACAGATTATGGCTACACCTTC
TRBJ2-7	TRBV2	few	.	CASSASRALGYEQYF	TGTGCCAGCAGTGCCTCCCGGGCACTGGGGTACGAGCAGTACTTC